A single sample is the source of the 18 T cell receptor beta chains below, sequenced in a study of cytomegalovirus exposure and HLA in healthy donors (dated 2017 in TCRdb). Library construction relied on the immunoSEQ multiplex PCR assay. A mixture of 60 forward primers for TCR Vbeta segments and 13 reverse primers for TCR Jbeta segments was used in the multiplex PCR. TCRdb limited this immuneACCESS table to in-frame rearrangements with V and J called. A share of clones is missing; checked studies link under half to unresolved V genes, and the rest is unexplained. The sample table holds 90,000 to 120,000 clones, of which approximately 66% were seen once. The top ten hold approximately 11% of the sample. Sequenced input: PBMCs. These TCRs come from a man in his forties in good health and CMV-seropositive.

This clone was seen more than once but under ten times. The chain is built from TRBV6-4 and TRBJ2-1; TRBD2 agrees at 14 bases. Germline V gene data show CDR1 as MRHNA and CDR2 as SNTAGT. This CDR3 contains 16 residues. Germline trimming cut 5 bases from V and 6 bases from J; bases unmatched to any gene: 6. The CDR3 here is CASSKTGTSGSNEQFF. The CDR3 nucleotides are TGTGCCAGCAGTAAAACCGGGACTAGCGGGAGCAATGAGCAGTTCTTC.

The V call is TRBV4-1, the J call TRBJ2-3, with 12 bases fitting TRBD2. The CDR3 sequence is 17 residues long. Germline loops: CDR1 MGHRA, CDR2 YSYEKL. After removal of 0 bases from V and 4 bases from J, the junction contained 5 bases not matched to a gene. The CDR3 spells CASSQDRGLAGPDTQYF. CDR3 sequence (DNA): TGCGCCAGCAGCCAAGATAGGGGACTAGCGGGCCCAGATACGCAGTATTTT.

This clone was counted a few times. The rearrangement uses TRBV9 and TRBJ1-5, with 9 bases lining up with TRBD1. The germline CDR1 and CDR2 sequences are SGDLS and YYNGEE. The V and J ends lost 3 bases and 5 bases, in that order; junction bases with no gene match: 9. The CDR3 runs 16 residues. The CDR3 region has the DNA TGTGCCAGCAGCGGAGAAGCCTGGACAGGGGATCAGCCCCAGCATTTT. Translating gives CASSGEAWTGDQPQHF. The whole variable domain, remainder taken from reference TRBV9 and TRBJ1-5, is DSGVTQTPKHLITATGQRVTLRCSPRSGDLSVYWYQQSLDQGLQFLIQYYNGEERAKGNILERFSAQQFPDLHSELNLSSLELGDSALYFCASSGEAWTGDQPQHFGDGTRLSIL.

The chain has TRBV7-2 and TRBJ2-7, with 10 nucleotides matching TRBD2. The V and J ends lost 1 base and 7 bases, in that order; junction bases with no gene match: 4. CDR3 length: 14 amino acids. Per the germline V gene, CDR1 is SGHTA and CDR2 is FQGNSA. CDR3 amino acids: CASSLVLAGDEQYF. The CDR3 region has the DNA TGTGCCAGCAGCTTAGTGCTAGCGGGAGATGAGCAGTACTTC.

The chain employs TRBV28 and TRBJ1-2; D may be TRBD1 (5 bases). The germline CDR1 and CDR2 sequences are MDHEN and SYDVKM. CDR3 size: 13 residues. V dropped 5 bases and J dropped 2 bases, with 9 bases sitting between them. As DNA, the CDR3 is TGTGCCAGCAGTCCGGGGGGGAACTATGGCTACACCTTC. Amino acids: CASSPGGNYGYTF.

This clone has only one observation. This rearrangement joins TRBV2 to TRBJ2-1, with 12 bases lining up with TRBD2. CDR1 is SNHLY and CDR2 is FYNNEI in the germline V gene. This CDR3 is built from 15 residues. J lost 9 bases, V lost 5 bases, and 8 bases had no gene match. DNA of the CDR3: TGTGCCAGCAGTCCTAGACTAGCGGGAGTAACTGAGCAGTTCTTC. As protein: CASSPRLAGVTEQFF. Full variable domain (missing parts from reference TRBV2 and TRBJ2-1): EPEVTQTPSHQVTQMGQEVILRCVPISNHLYFYWYRQILGQKVEFLVSFYNNEISEKSEIFDDQFSVERPDGSNFTLKIRSTKLEDSAMYFCASSPRLAGVTEQFFGPGTRLTVL.

The rearrangement joins TRBV15 to TRBJ1-2, with 7 bases fitting TRBD1. The CDR3 has 14 amino acids. CDR1 and CDR2 from the germline V gene are LNHNV and YYDKDF (reference sequence). Germline trimming cut 0 bases from V and 5 bases from J; bases unmatched to any gene: 3. This CDR3 reads CATSRDLGQYGYTF. The CDR3 nucleotides read TGTGCCACCAGCAGAGATCTGGGACAGTATGGCTACACCTTC.

The CDR3 loop is CASSPDGQGGVGNQPQHF. The DNA for the CDR3 is TGCGCCAGCAGCCCTGATGGACAGGGCGGAGTTGGCAATCAGCCCCAGCATTTT. This rearrangement joins TRBV4-1 to TRBJ1-5; 8 positions agree with TRBD1. V gave up 4 bases and J gave up 2 bases; unmatched junction bases: 13. Germline V gives CDR1 MGHRA, CDR2 YSYEKL. The CDR3 has 18 residues.

This clone was detected ten times or more. The V gene is TRBV9, the J gene TRBJ2-7, with 8 bases matching TRBD1. V gave up 3 bases and J gave up 4 bases; unmatched junction bases: 3. Germline-derived CDR1 and CDR2 are SGDLS and YYNGEE. The CDR3 runs to 13 residues. CDR3 in amino acids: CASSGDRGYEQYF. Here the CDR3 DNA reads TGTGCCAGCAGCGGTGACAGGGGTTACGAGCAGTACTTC.

This clone is a singleton in its sample. The CDR3 here is CASSSAGVETQYF. The CDR3 DNA reads as TGTGCCAGCAGCTCCGCGGGAGTAGAGACCCAGTACTTC. The rearrangement joins TRBV5-4 to TRBJ2-5; 7 positions agree with TRBD2. Germline-derived CDR1 and CDR2 are SGHNT and YYREEE (reference sequence). The CDR3 is made up of 13 amino acids. V lost 3 bases to trimming and J lost 4 bases; unmatched junction nucleotides: 3.

The chain employs TRBV30 and TRBJ1-4; the D is unclear. V was cut by 0 bases and J by 8 bases, with 4 bases left in between. Germline V gene sequence: CDR1 GTSNPN, CDR2 SVGIG (reference sequence). The length of the CDR3 is 11 residues. CDR3 in amino acids: CAWSVGEKLFF. The CDR3 DNA follows: TGTGCCTGGAGTGTTGGCGAAAAACTGTTTTTT.

V and J are TRBV9 and TRBJ2-2; the D gene is possibly TRBD1 (6 bases). The CDR3 length is 12 residues. V was trimmed by 6 bases and J by 8 bases, leaving 11 bases between them. CDR1 is SGDLS, CDR2 YYNGEE, per germline. The DNA for the CDR3 is TGTGCCAGCACCATAGGGGGTGGGGAGCTGTTTTTT. This gives the protein CASTIGGGELFF.

V and J are TRBV2 and TRBJ2-1; 7 nucleotides match TRBD1. Trimming cost V 7 bases and J 1 base; bases outside gene matches: 10. Germline V lookup: CDR1 SNHLY, CDR2 FYNNEI. This CDR3 has 16 residues. CDR3 coding DNA: TGTGCCAGCACCTCCCGGCTGACAGGGTCCTACAATGAGCAGTTCTTC. It is translated as CASTSRLTGSYNEQFF.

The chain employs TRBV30 and TRBJ2-5; 8 bases fit TRBD2. Germline CDR1 GTSNPN, CDR2 SVGIG (reference sequence). The CDR3 totals 14 residues. Losses at the gene ends were 4 bases for V and 2 bases for J; bases not matched to a gene: 6. In DNA form, the CDR3 reads TGTGCCTGGATTGGATCTAGCGGGCAAGAGACCCAGTACTTC. The encoded protein is CAWIGSSGQETQYF.

The chain recombines TRBV11-2 with TRBJ2-7, with D possibly TRBD2 on 6 matching bases. Trimming stripped 2 bases from V and 2 bases from J, with 10 bases between. CDR1 and CDR2 from the germline V gene are SGHAT and FQNNGV. The CDR3 consists of 14 residues. The CDR3 nucleotides read TGTGCCAGCAGCTTACAGGGCGGGACCTACGAGCAGTACTTC. Amino acid sequence: CASSLQGGTYEQYF.

V and J are TRBV5-4 and TRBJ2-6, with 8 bases aligning to TRBD2. Trimming removed 5 bases from V and 0 bases from J; junction bases left unmatched: 4. The CDR3 contains 16 residues. CDR1 SGHNT and CDR2 YYREEE come from the germline V gene (reference sequence). The CDR3 protein is CASSRGGFSGANVLTF. The CDR3 bases are TGTGCCAGCAGTCGGGGGGGGTTCTCTGGGGCCAACGTCCTGACTTTC.

The CDR3 region is CASSPRDTRYEQYF. The CDR3 DNA is TGTGCCAGCAGCCCAAGGGACACCCGCTACGAGCAGTACTTC. The V call is TRBV7-9, the J call TRBJ2-5; possible D gene TRBD1, 6 bases. TRBJ2-7 matches the DNA end more closely, so the J call is doubtful. The CDR3 is 14 amino acids. The germline V gene has CDR1 SEHNR and CDR2 FQNEAQ (reference sequence).

This clone was counted between two and nine times. This rearrangement joins TRBV6-5 to TRBJ2-3, with TRBD2 identical over 8 bases. The length of the CDR3 is 15 residues. V was pared by 2 bases and J by 3 bases, with 4 bases of the junction left unmatched. Germline CDR1 reads MNHEY; CDR2 reads SVGAGI. The CDR3 spells CASSYRSGSTDTQYF. The CDR3 DNA is TGTGCCAGCAGTTACAGGAGCGGGAGTACAGATACGCAGTATTTT.